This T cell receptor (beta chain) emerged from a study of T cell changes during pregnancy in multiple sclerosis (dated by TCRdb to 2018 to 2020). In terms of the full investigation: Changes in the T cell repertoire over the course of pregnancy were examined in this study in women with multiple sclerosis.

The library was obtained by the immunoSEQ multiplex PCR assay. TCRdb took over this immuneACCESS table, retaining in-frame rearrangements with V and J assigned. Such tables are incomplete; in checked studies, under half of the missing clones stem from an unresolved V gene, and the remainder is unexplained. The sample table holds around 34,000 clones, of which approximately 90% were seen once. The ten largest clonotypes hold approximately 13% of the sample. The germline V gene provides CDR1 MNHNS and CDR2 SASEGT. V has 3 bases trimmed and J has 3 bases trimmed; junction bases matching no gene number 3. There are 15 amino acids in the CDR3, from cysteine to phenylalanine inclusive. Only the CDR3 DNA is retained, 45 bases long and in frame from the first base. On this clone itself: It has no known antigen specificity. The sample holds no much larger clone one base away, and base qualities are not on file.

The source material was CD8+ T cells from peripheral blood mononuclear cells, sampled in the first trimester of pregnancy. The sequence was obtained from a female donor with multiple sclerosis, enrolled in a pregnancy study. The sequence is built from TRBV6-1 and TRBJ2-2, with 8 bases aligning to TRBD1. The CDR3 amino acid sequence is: CASSDGQGDTGELFF. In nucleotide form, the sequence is TGTGCCAGCAGTGATGGACAGGGCGACACCGGGGAGCTGTTTTTT.